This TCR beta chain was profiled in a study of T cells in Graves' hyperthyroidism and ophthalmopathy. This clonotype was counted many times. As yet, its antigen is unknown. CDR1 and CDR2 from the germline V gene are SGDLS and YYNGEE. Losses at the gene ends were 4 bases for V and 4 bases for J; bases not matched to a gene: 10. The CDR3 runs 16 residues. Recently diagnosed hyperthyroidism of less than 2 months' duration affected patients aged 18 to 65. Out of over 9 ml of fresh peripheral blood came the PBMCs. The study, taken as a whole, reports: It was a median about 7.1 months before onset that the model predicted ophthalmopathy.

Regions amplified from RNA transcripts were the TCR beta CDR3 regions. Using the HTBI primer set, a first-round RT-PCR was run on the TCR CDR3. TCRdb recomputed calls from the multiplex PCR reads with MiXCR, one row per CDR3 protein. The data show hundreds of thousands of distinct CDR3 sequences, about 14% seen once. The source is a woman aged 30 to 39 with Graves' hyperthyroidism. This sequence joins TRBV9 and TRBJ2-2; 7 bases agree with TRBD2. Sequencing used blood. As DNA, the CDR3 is TGTGCCAGCAGCCAAACCCTAGCGGAGACCACCGGGGAGCTGTTTTTT. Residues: CASSQTLAETTGELFF. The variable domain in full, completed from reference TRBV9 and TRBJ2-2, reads DSGVTQTPKHLITATGQRVTLRCSPRSGDLSVYWYQQSLDQGLQFLIQYYNGEERAKGNILERFSAQQFPDLHSELNLSSLELGDSALYFCASSQTLAETTGELFFGEGSRLTVL.